This T cell receptor beta chain is from a study of T-cell reconstitution after alpha-beta-depleted transplantation in children. The study's findings and limits: Recipient T cells and thymic progenitors that survived gave rise to the high TCRbeta diversity observed at day 60 in some patients. T-cell numbers and diversity one year post-transplant derived largely from freshly generated T cells. It was reported that alpha-beta T cells came from several hundred expanded graft clones (about two months after transplant).

V lost 3 bases and J lost 6, with 15 bases in between. The CDR3 loop spans 14 amino acids. CDR1 SGDLS and CDR2 YYNGEE come from the germline V gene. Unique molecular identifiers featured in how the TCRbeta library was prepared. TCRdb redid the calling of the PCR reads with MiXCR, one entry per CDR3 protein. Of 550,000 to 800,000 distinct CDR3 sequences in the sample, about 12% were seen once. This clonotype was observed at least ten times. Its antigen is currently unknown. The gene calls are TRBV9 and TRBJ1-2; D not resolved. This specimen was PBMCs, taken before TCRalphabeta/CD19-depleted stem cell transplant. This receptor was identified in a girl aged 2-9 years with congenital amegakaryocytic thrombocytopenia, due to receive a stem cell transplant. Here the CDR3 DNA reads TGTGCCAGCAGCGGGGATCACGCAGGCCATGGCTACACCTTC. Translation gives CASSGDHAGHGYTF.